This is a list of T cell receptor beta chains from one sample in a study of T cell repertoires in cytomegalovirus infection. One entry per CDR3 protein, called by TCRdb with MiXCR from the reads. The sample records approximately 110,000 distinct CDR3 sequences, roughly two fifths being singletons. Their specific antigens are unknown. This specimen consisted of CD8+ T cells from cultured PBMCs, obtained from culture after CMV antigen stimulation. These receptors all stem from a human donor in good health (CMV status not recorded). Some clones in this sample may be carry-over from other donors' samples. The CDR3 runs from the conserved cysteine through the conserved F or W. Fields, in order: V gene, clone size, D gene, J gene, CDR3 DNA, CDR3 protein. D genes are given only for firm matches. Clone size is given for some rows only: seen once, a few or many times, or a class if the clone is expanded.

TRBV7-8	NA	TRBD1	TRBJ1-1	TGTGCCAGCAGCGCGAGACAGGGGAACTCTGAAGCTTTCTTT	CASSARQGNSEAFF
TRBV2	NA	TRBD1	TRBJ2-3	TGTGCCAGCAACACAGGGGGCACCACAGATACGCAGTATTTT	CASNTGGTTDTQYF
TRBV19	NA	NA	TRBJ1-6	TGTGCCAGTAGTATAGACAGCCCCACAGGGCGCAATTCACCCCTCCACTTT	CASSIDSPTGRNSPLHF
TRBV19	NA	TRBD1	TRBJ1-1	TGTGCCAGTAACAGGGGGTTTCAAGCTTTCTTT	CASNRGFQAFF
TRBV4-1	NA	TRBD2	TRBJ2-1	TGTGCCAGCAGCCAAGAAACCCTAGCGGGGGGGTACTACAATGAGCAGTTCTTC	CASSQETLAGGYYNEQFF
TRBV4-1	once	NA	TRBJ2-7	TGTGCCAGCAGCCAGGAGGGAAGGAACTACGAGCAGTACTTC	CASSQEGRNYEQYF
TRBV27	NA	NA	TRBJ2-1	TGTGCCAGCAGTTTGGGACACCCCTTGTCCAATGAGCAGTTCTTC	CASSLGHPLSNEQFF
TRBV7-3	few	NA	TRBJ1-1	TGTGCCAGCAGCTTATGGTCAGGACCCGGAGACACTGAAGCTTTCTTT	CASSLWSGPGDTEAFF
TRBV25-1	few	TRBD2	TRBJ2-3	TGTGCCAGCAGTGAATTTAGCGGGGGGGTAACAGATACGCAGTATTTT	CASSEFSGGVTDTQYF
TRBV2	NA	NA	TRBJ1-1	TGTGCCAGCGATATTCTATTGGGGACTGAAGCTTTCTTT	CASDILLGTEAFF
TRBV5-1	NA	NA	TRBJ2-2	TGCGCCAGCAGCTTGGAGGTGGGGGCAAGTCCTAACACCGGGGAGCTGTTTTTT	CASSLEVGASPNTGELFF
TRBV7-2	many	TRBD2	TRBJ2-1	TGTGCCAGCAGCTTAAGCGGGGAAGGGTACAATGAGCAGTTCTTC	CASSLSGEGYNEQFF
TRBV7-2	NA	TRBD1	TRBJ2-2	TGTGCCAGCAGCTTAACAGGGGGACACGGGGAGCTGTTTTTT	CASSLTGGHGELFF
TRBV9	NA	NA	TRBJ1-4	TGTGCCAGCAGCCGAGACGCAACTAATGAAAAACTGTTTTTT	CASSRDATNEKLFF